This entry describes one T cell receptor beta chain. The entry originates in a study of blood T cells in healthy people across ages. Alongside a J-beta primer mix, a sample-barcoded 5' primer served in a second PCR lasting about 6 to 11 cycles. Each cDNA was tagged by a template-switch adaptor containing 12 random nucleotides. TCRdb re-analysed the 5' RACE reads in MiXCR, keeping a single row per CDR3 protein. The top ten clones hold 10% of a sample with approximately 900,000 distinct CDR3 sequences, 25% to 35% of them seen once. The CDR3 covers 16 residues. CDR1 is SGHTA, CDR2 FQGNSA, per germline. The V end was cut by 1 base, the J end by 0 bases, with 10 bases between. The same sample was also studied in work on T cells of mothers and their children.

Sequenced input: blood. This receptor was obtained from a woman aged 40 to 55 in good health. The J gene is TRBJ1-3, the V gene TRBV7-2; D is unclear. The CDR3 region is CASSLEGGISGNTIYF. In DNA form, the CDR3 reads TGTGCCAGCAGCTTAGAAGGCGGAATCTCTGGAAACACCATATATTTT.